Shown below are 25 T cell receptor beta chains from a single sample sequenced in a study of cytomegalovirus exposure and HLA in healthy donors. The repertoire was sequenced with immunoSEQ multiplex PCR; TCRdb's copy has only in-frame clones and lacks some. The sample comprises about 330,000 clones, 75% to 90% of which are singletons, and over 0.8% rests with the top ten. Sequencing was performed on PBMCs. Receptors were obtained from a woman aged 18 to 35 in good health and CMV-seronegative.

The V and J genes are TRBV29-1 and TRBJ1-1, with D unresolved. The CDR3 sequence is 12 residues long. Germline V gives CDR1 SQVTM, CDR2 ANQGSEA. Trimming took off 7 bases at V and 3 bases at J, with 12 bases between the two ends. The CDR3 nucleotides read TGCAGCGCGACGAGGAGTGACACTGAAGCTTTCTTT. It yields the protein CSATRSDTEAFF.

V gene TRBV6-5 combines with J gene TRBJ2-1; 9 bases align to TRBD2. The V segment lost 3 bases and the J segment 3 bases; nucleotides outside the gene matches: 6. The CDR3 totals 16 residues. The germline CDR1 and CDR2 sequences are MNHEY and SVGAGI. The CDR3 DNA is TGTGCCAGCAGTTATCTGCGACTAGCGGTCTACAATGAGCAGTTCTTC. Translating it yields CASSYLRLAVYNEQFF.

The chain has TRBV28 and TRBJ1-3; 7 bases map to TRBD1. Germline values: CDR1 MDHEN, CDR2 SYDVKM. After removal of 5 bases from V and 0 bases from J, the junction contained 7 bases not matched to a gene. CDR3 length: 16 amino acids. The chain's CDR3 is CASSLGQTSSGNTIYF. In DNA form, the CDR3 reads TGTGCCAGCAGTCTGGGACAGACGAGCTCTGGAAACACCATATATTTT.

The chain has TRBV18 and TRBJ2-5, with TRBD2 matching over 8 bases. Germline lookup yields CDR1 KGHSH and CDR2 LQKENI. The CDR3 has 13 amino acids. After removal of 6 bases from V and 2 bases from J, the junction contained 2 bases not matched to a gene. The CDR3 here is CASSGTSQETQYF. The CDR3 nucleotides read TGTGCCAGCTCTGGGACTAGTCAAGAGACCCAGTACTTC.

CDR3 nucleotide sequence: TGTGCCAGCAGTTATTCGAATGGAGGGGGACAGGCGGGGACCAAAAACATTCAGTACTTC. Protein sequence: CASSYSNGGGQAGTKNIQYF. The V call is TRBV6-9, the J call TRBJ2-4; 8 nucleotides match TRBD1. The CDR3 consists of 20 residues. Looked up from germline, CDR1 is MNHGY and CDR2 is SVAAGI. The J segment lost 2 bases and the V segment lost 0 bases, leaving 15 bases of the junction unmatched.

This sequence joins TRBV7-9 and TRBJ2-7, with 9 bases fitting TRBD1. Trimming removed 4 bases from V and 7 bases from J; junction bases left unmatched: 5. The CDR3 runs to 13 residues. Germline CDR1 is SEHNR and CDR2 is FQNEAQ (reference sequence). CDR3 sequence: CASSSGQGWEQYF. The CDR3 nucleotides read TGTGCCAGCAGCTCGGGACAGGGATGGGAGCAGTACTTC.

V is TRBV11-2 and J is TRBJ2-1; TRBD2 might be the D (6 bases). The V end was cut by 0 bases, the J end by 2 bases, with 11 bases between. The CDR3 spans 16 residues. CDR1 and CDR2 from the germline V gene are SGHAT and FQNNGV. The CDR3 loop reads CASSLELPGAYNEQFF. CDR3 nucleotide sequence: TGTGCCAGCAGCTTAGAACTCCCGGGGGCCTACAATGAGCAGTTCTTC.

The chain carries TRBV5-1 and TRBJ2-1; 10 bases map to TRBD2. Unmatched junction bases numbered 8, after V lost 0 bases and J lost 8 bases. This CDR3 comprises 16 residues. Germline V gene sequence: CDR1 SGHRS, CDR2 YFSETQ. Here the CDR3 DNA reads TGCGCCAGCAGCTTGGCCCTTCTAGCGGGAGCCCATGAGCAGTTCTTC. Protein product: CASSLALLAGAHEQFF.

The chain couples TRBV4-2 to TRBJ2-1; 8 bases are shared with TRBD1. This CDR3 has 21 amino acids. The V and J ends lost 4 bases and 5 bases, in that order; junction bases with no gene match: 25. Per the germline V gene, CDR1 is LGHNA and CDR2 is YNFKEQ. The CDR3 bases are TGTGCCAGCAGCCGGGTCGCCCACCCGTACTTCAGGGGGCGGTGGGACAATGAGCAGTTCTTC. Protein product: CASSRVAHPYFRGRWDNEQFF.

The rearrangement joins TRBV29-1 to TRBJ2-5; TRBD1 might be the D (5 bases). This CDR3 contains 11 residues. Trimming stripped 6 bases from V and 8 bases from J, with 13 bases between. The germline V gene has CDR1 SQVTM and CDR2 ANQGSEA. The CDR3 bases are TGCAGCGTCGACAGCCCGGGCACCCAGTACTTC. Its translation: CSVDSPGTQYF.

This chain links TRBV28 with TRBJ2-3, with TRBD2 matching over 10 bases. CDR3 length equals 14 residues. Germline V gives CDR1 MDHEN, CDR2 SYDVKM. V lost 5 bases, J lost 4 bases, and 3 bases stayed unmatched. The CDR3 region has the DNA TGTGCCAGCAGTCGGACTAGCGGCCCAGATACGCAGTATTTT. Translating gives CASSRTSGPDTQYF. Full variable domain (missing parts from reference TRBV28 and TRBJ2-3): DVKVTQSSRYLVKRTGEKVFLECVQDMDHENMFWYRQDPGLGLRLIYFSYDVKMKEKGDIPEGYSVSREKKERFSLILESASTNQTSMYLCASSRTSGPDTQYFGPGTRLTVL.

This clone was picked up a small number of times. The CDR3 here is CASSGASGNEKLFF. The CDR3 nucleotides read TGCGCCAGCAGCGGTGCTAGTGGTAATGAAAAACTGTTTTTT. This sequence joins TRBV5-1 and TRBJ1-4; no definite D call. CDR3 length equals 14 residues. Germline-derived CDR1 and CDR2 are SGHRS and YFSETQ. The V gene lost 4 bases and the J gene lost 4 bases, with 11 bases spanning the gap.

The V and J genes are TRBV27 and TRBJ2-5; TRBD1 might be the D (8 bases). The germline CDR1 and CDR2 sequences are MNHEY and SMNVEV (reference sequence). V was clipped by 4 bases and J by 7 bases, with 37 bases between them. The CDR3 extends over 21 amino acids. CDR3 in amino acids: CASSSGGAVLADRGRLGTQYF. For the CDR3, the DNA is TGTGCCAGCAGTTCAGGGGGCGCGGTCCTAGCGGACCGGGGTCGTTTGGGGACCCAGTACTTC.

This sequence joins TRBV7-8 and TRBJ2-1; 9 bases match TRBD2. CDR1 and CDR2 from the germline V gene are SGHVS and FQNEAQ. The CDR3 consists of 15 residues. The V and J ends lost 5 bases and 6 bases, in that order; junction bases with no gene match: 8. The CDR3 coding sequence is TGTGCCAGCAGCCGTATAGCGGGAGTCATCAATGAGCAGTTCTTC. Its protein is CASSRIAGVINEQFF.

The rearrangement links TRBV27 to TRBJ2-3; 8 bases are shared with TRBD2. The germline gives CDR1 MNHEY, CDR2 SMNVEV (reference sequence). This CDR3 has 13 residues. With V trimmed by 7 bases and J by 7 bases, 7 bases remained unmatched. This chain's CDR3 is CASKGLVSNTQYF. In DNA, the CDR3 is TGTGCCAGCAAGGGACTAGTTAGCAATACGCAGTATTTT.

The chain links TRBV6-5 to TRBJ1-1, with TRBD1 matching 7 bases. The CDR3 has 15 residues. The V gene end was trimmed by 4 bases and the J gene end by 1 base; junction bases not matched to a gene: 6. Germline values: CDR1 MNHEY, CDR2 SVGAGI. In DNA form, the CDR3 reads TGTGCCAGCAGTTTTACAGGGGAAGGGAACACTGAAGCTTTCTTT. It specifies CASSFTGEGNTEAFF.

The chain uses TRBV7-9 and TRBJ2-7; weak D call: TRBD1 (5 bases). This CDR3 region has 14 residues. Per germline, CDR1 SEHNR and CDR2 FQNEAQ (reference sequence). Trimming stripped 5 bases from V and 0 bases from J, with 11 bases between. CDR3: CASSPGSVSYEQYF. The CDR3 bases are TGTGCCAGCAGCCCAGGGTCTGTCTCCTACGAGCAGTACTTC.

This clone was detected once. The genes are TRBV6-6 and TRBJ2-7, with no clear D. Per germline, CDR1 MNHNY and CDR2 SVGAGI (reference sequence). V was trimmed by 0 bases and J by 4 bases, leaving 4 bases between them. This CDR3 has 12 residues. The DNA for the CDR3 is TGTGCCAGCAGTTACTCTAAATACGAGCAGTACTTC. Its translation is CASSYSKYEQYF.

V and J are TRBV4-3 and TRBJ1-1; D is undetermined. Germline CDR1 and CDR2: LGHNA and YSLEER. The V gene lost 2 bases and the J gene lost 7 bases, with 11 bases spanning the gap. This CDR3 is 13 amino acids long. As DNA, the CDR3 is TGCGCCAGCAGCCAAACTAGACATCTTGAAGCTTTCTTT. It is translated as CASSQTRHLEAFF.

The chain uses TRBV5-1 and TRBJ2-7, with TRBD2 matching over 7 bases. This CDR3 contains 13 residues. CDR1 and CDR2 (germline): SGHRS, YFSETQ. V was clipped by 4 bases and J by 0 bases; unmatched bases: 1. CDR3 sequence (DNA): TGCGCCAGCAGCAAGCGGGACTCCTACGAGCAGTACTTC. It yields the protein CASSKRDSYEQYF.

This clone was seen a single time. The chain employs TRBV7-9 and TRBJ2-7, with D maybe TRBD2 (5 bases). The length of the CDR3 is 15 residues. Per the germline V gene, CDR1 is SEHNR and CDR2 is FQNEAQ (reference sequence). Trimming shortened V by 0 bases and J by 6 bases, and 15 bases separated the two germline ends. The CDR3 nucleotides are TGTGCCAGCAGCTTAGCCGAGGGCAGGTCCGGCGAGCAGTACTTC. Translated, it gives CASSLAEGRSGEQYF.

The CDR3 sequence: CASSVYPSGTTYNEQFF. The CDR3 bases are TGTGCCAGCAGCGTATATCCGAGCGGGACAACATACAATGAGCAGTTCTTC. The chain links TRBV9 to TRBJ2-1; TRBD2 might be the D (7 bases). Per the germline V gene, CDR1 is SGDLS and CDR2 is YYNGEE. Trimming took off 1 base at V and 4 bases at J, with 18 bases between the two ends. The CDR3 is 17 residues long. Together with reference TRBV9 and TRBJ2-1, the CDR3 gives the full variable domain: DSGVTQTPKHLITATGQRVTLRCSPRSGDLSVYWYQQSLDQGLQFLIQYYNGEERAKGNILERFSAQQFPDLHSELNLSSLELGDSALYFCASSVYPSGTTYNEQFFGPGTRLTVL.

This chain connects TRBV27 to TRBJ2-1, with TRBD2 matching 8 bases. The CDR3 is made up of 15 amino acids. CDR1 MNHEY and CDR2 SMNVEV come from the germline V gene (reference sequence). The J segment lost 4 bases and the V segment lost 3 bases, leaving 5 bases of the junction unmatched. For the CDR3, the DNA is TGTGCCAGCAGTTTTACGGGAGGGCCGTACAATGAGCAGTTCTTC. It is translated as CASSFTGGPYNEQFF.

The chain employs TRBV29-1 and TRBJ2-7; 10 bases are shared with TRBD2. V was pared by 3 bases and J by 3 bases, with 11 bases of the junction left unmatched. CDR3 length: 16 residues. CDR1 SQVTM and CDR2 ANQGSEA come from the germline V gene. The CDR3 loop reads CSVETVSGRKDYEQYF. CDR3 nucleotide sequence: TGCAGCGTTGAGACCGTTAGCGGGAGGAAGGACTACGAGCAGTACTTC.

V and J are TRBV4-1 and TRBJ2-7, with TRBD1 identical over 8 bases. V gave up 4 bases and J gave up 3 bases; unmatched junction bases: 20. The germline CDR1 and CDR2 sequences are MGHRA and YSYEKL. This CDR3 spans 19 amino acids. The CDR3 coding sequence is TGCGCCAGCAGCCGCGCAGGAGGACAGGGAGCATACCCATACTACGAGCAGTACTTC. Protein product: CASSRAGGQGAYPYYEQYF.